This T cell receptor (beta chain) was recorded in a study of metastatic and nonmetastatic thyroid tumors. Trimming removed 1 base from V and 10 bases from J, with 23 bases in between. Germline V gives CDR1 MNHEY, CDR2 SVGAGI. This CDR3 is built from 18 residues. Each patient came to thyroid surgery without any prior treatment (of any kind). This clone was counted between two and nine times. TCRdb re-analyzed the PCR reads using MiXCR. The sample includes about 20,000 clones, around 34% of them seen just once. The clonotype was recovered from a female donor with papillary thyroid cancer or a benign thyroid nodule (not recorded which). Some clones in this sample may be carry-over from other donors' samples. The source material was tumor tissue. The V gene is TRBV6-5, the J gene TRBJ1-6; D possibly corresponds to TRBD1 (6 bases). Here the CDR3 reads CASSYFRRDRIQGSPLHF. In DNA form, the CDR3 reads TGTGCCAGCAGTTACTTCCGCCGCGACAGGATCCAAGGATCACCCCTCCACTTT.